One and the same sample provided the 20 T cell receptor beta chains below, sequenced in a study of PD-1 blockade in classical Hodgkin lymphoma. The time point is: cycle 4 day 1 (C4D1), after more than five weeks of nivolumab. Brentuximab vedotin exposure varied among the patients, all of whom had relapsed after autologous stem cell transplantation. TCRdb's copy holds only in-frame clones and misses some; the assay was immunoSEQ multiplex PCR. The sample records around 60,000 clones, nearly 90% being singletons. The source was peripheral blood mononuclear cells (PBMCs), collected before the fourth cycle of nivolumab. The receptors originated from a human donor with classical Hodgkin lymphoma.

The rearrangement links TRBV30 to TRBJ2-1, with 10 bases lining up with TRBD1. There are 13 residues in the CDR3. Germline CDR1 and CDR2: GTSNPN and SVGIG (reference sequence). Germline trimming cut 4 bases from V and 9 bases from J; bases unmatched to any gene: 6. CDR3 coding DNA: TGTGCCTGGATTGACAGGGGGCTGGGTGAGCAGTTCTTC. Translated: CAWIDRGLGEQFF.

The chain links TRBV6-5 to TRBJ2-2; tentatively, D is TRBD1 or TRBD2 (5 bases each). The CDR3 has 14 residues. Trimming left V 4 bases short and J 2 bases short, with 8 bases between. The germline V gene encodes CDR1 MNHEY and CDR2 SVGAGI. The CDR3 reads CASSSGTNTGELFF. As DNA, the CDR3 is TGTGCCAGCAGTTCCGGGACCAACACCGGGGAGCTGTTTTTT.

The chain recombines TRBV5-4 with TRBJ1-2, with a tentative D call TRBD1 (5 bases). The CDR3 contains 14 residues. Germline V CDR1 and CDR2: SGHNT, YYREEE (reference sequence). Trimming stripped 2 bases from V and 6 bases from J, with 14 bases between. The CDR3 DNA sequence: TGTGCCAGCAGCTTTGTTAACGGGGACGATGGCTACACCTTC. Translated: CASSFVNGDDGYTF.

This chain uses TRBV10-3 with TRBJ1-5; maybe TRBD1 (5 bases). CDR1 ENHRY and CDR2 SYGVKD come from the germline V gene. The CDR3 length is 14 residues. Trimming pared 10 bases from V and 4 bases from J, leaving 17 bases between. This CDR3 reads CASNEGFGNQPQHF. The CDR3 nucleotides are TGTGCCAGCAACGAGGGGTTTGGGAATCAGCCCCAGCATTTT.

In its sample, this clone was seen a few times. Other DNA variants within this sample encode the same CDR3. J is TRBJ2-6 and V is TRBV5-1; the D is unclear. The CDR3 runs 14 residues. Germline loops: CDR1 SGHRS, CDR2 YFSETQ. Trimming removed 2 bases from V and 0 bases from J, with 3 bases in between. This CDR3 is CASSLGSGANVLTF. CDR3 bases: TGCGCCAGCAGCTTAGGCTCTGGGGCCAACGTCCTGACTTTC. Full variable domain (rest looked up from reference TRBV5-1 and TRBJ2-6): KAGVTQTPRYLIKTRGQQVTLSCSPISGHRSVSWYQQTPGQGLQFLFEYFSETQRNKGNFPGRFSGRQFSNSRSEMNVSTLELGDSALYLCASSLGSGANVLTFGAGSRLTVL.

The V and J genes are TRBV28 and TRBJ2-7, with D maybe TRBD1 (5 bases). The V gene's germline CDR1 is MDHEN and CDR2 SYDVKM. V was pared by 3 bases and J by 3 bases, with 9 bases between. The CDR3 is made up of 13 amino acids. The CDR3 spells CASSLVDSYEQYF. The CDR3 DNA reads TGTGCCAGCAGTTTGGTTGACAGCTACGAGCAGTACTTC.

V usage is TRBV10-1 and J usage is TRBJ2-5; 7 nucleotides line up with TRBD1. The J call may be in error: the DNA end matches TRBJ2-7 better. Germline V gene lookup returns CDR1 WNHNN and CDR2 SYGVQD (reference sequence). This CDR3 has 14 residues. CDR3 nucleotides: TGCGCCAGCAGTGACCGACAGGGACCCCGCGAGCAGTACTTC. This codes for CASSDRQGPREQYF.

The J gene is TRBJ1-5, the V gene TRBV9; a possible D gene is TRBD1 (6 bases). Germline values: CDR1 SGDLS, CDR2 YYNGEE. This CDR3 is 15 amino acids long. V lost 4 bases to trimming and J lost 3 bases, with 14 bases between them. This chain's CDR3 is CASSPDGQINQPQHF. The CDR3 nucleotides are TGTGCCAGCAGCCCCGACGGACAGATCAATCAGCCCCAGCATTTT. The whole variable domain, remainder taken from reference TRBV9 and TRBJ1-5, is DSGVTQTPKHLITATGQRVTLRCSPRSGDLSVYWYQQSLDQGLQFLIQYYNGEERAKGNILERFSAQQFPDLHSELNLSSLELGDSALYFCASSPDGQINQPQHFGDGTRLSIL.

The genes are TRBV5-1 and TRBJ2-5; 8 nucleotides agree with TRBD1. Trimming cost V 2 bases and J 7 bases; bases outside gene matches: 4. Germline V CDR1 and CDR2: SGHRS, YFSETQ. The CDR3 extends over 13 amino acids. Here the CDR3 reads CASSFGQGGTQYF. CDR3 nucleotide sequence: TGCGCCAGCAGCTTTGGACAGGGAGGGACCCAGTACTTC.

Remarks on this clone: One junction end does not reproduce the germline sequence, and a read error may be involved. This sample includes further DNA sequences coding for the same CDR3. The chain couples TRBV6-6 to TRBJ1-5, with unresolved D. CDR3 length: 15 residues. Germline values: CDR1 MNHNY, CDR2 SVGAGI (reference sequence). In DNA, the CDR3 is TGTGCCAGCAACCAACCCAGAGAGGGCAATCAGCCCCAGCACTTT. Its translation: CASNQPREGNQPQHF.

This sequence joins TRBV18 and TRBJ2-5; 9 bases fit TRBD1. The CDR3 covers 14 residues. Germline assignment: CDR1 KGHSH and CDR2 LQKENI. With 6 bases clipped from V and 5 bases from J, the junction kept 7 bases outside the gene matches. CDR3 bases: TGTGCCAGCTCCCCCGGGACAGGGCCTGAGACCCAGTACTTC. Amino acid sequence: CASSPGTGPETQYF. Drawing the rest from reference TRBV18 and TRBJ2-5, the complete variable domain is NAGVMQNPRHLVRRRGQEARLRCSPMKGHSHVYWYRQLPEEGLKFMVYLQKENIIDESGMPKERFSAEFPKEGPSILRIQQVVRGDSAAYFCASSPGTGPETQYFGPGTRLLVL.

The chain links TRBV6-5 to TRBJ2-1; D is ambiguous. This CDR3 region has 13 residues. V dropped 5 bases and J dropped 4 bases, with 9 bases sitting between them. From germline, CDR1 is MNHEY and CDR2 SVGAGI. CDR3 protein: CASSTGPYNEQFF. CDR3 DNA: TGTGCCAGCAGTACCGGGCCTTACAATGAGCAGTTCTTC.

This clone was seen a handful of times. For the CDR3, the DNA is TGTGCCAGCAGCGCCGGGGGGGCGTCAACTAATGAAAAACTGTTTTTT. Its translation is CASSAGGASTNEKLFF. The V and J genes are TRBV28 and TRBJ1-4, with D tentatively TRBD1 (6 bases). The CDR3 length is 16 residues. Germline CDR1 is MDHEN and CDR2 is SYDVKM. The V gene lost 6 bases and the J gene lost 0 bases, with 14 bases spanning the gap. Drawing the rest from reference TRBV28 and TRBJ1-4, the complete variable domain is DVKVTQSSRYLVKRTGEKVFLECVQDMDHENMFWYRQDPGLGLRLIYFSYDVKMKEKGDIPEGYSVSREKKERFSLILESASTNQTSMYLCASSAGGASTNEKLFFGSGTQLSVL.

The chain has TRBV28 and TRBJ2-7, with no clear D. Germline V CDR1 and CDR2: MDHEN, SYDVKM. V lost 5 bases to trimming and J lost 2 bases, with 4 bases between them. The CDR3 is 11 amino acids. CDR3 bases: TGTGCCAGCAGTCAAACCTACGAGCAGTACTTC. The encoded protein is CASSQTYEQYF.

The chain has TRBV2 and TRBJ1-1; D call uncertain. Germline V lookup: CDR1 SNHLY, CDR2 FYNNEI. The CDR3 covers 13 residues. V was shortened by 0 bases and J by 5 bases, with 7 bases between the two germline ends. This CDR3 is CASSEALGTEAFF. CDR3 coding DNA: TGTGCCAGCAGTGAAGCGTTGGGGACTGAAGCTTTCTTT.

The genes are TRBV7-9 and TRBJ2-5, with TRBD1 matching 7 bases. Germline values: CDR1 SEHNR, CDR2 FQNEAQ (reference sequence). CDR3 size: 15 residues. After removal of 5 bases from V and 5 bases from J, the junction contained 11 bases not matched to a gene. The CDR3 DNA sequence: TGTGCCAGCAGCAGCCCGACAGGGAGCATGGAGACCCAGTACTTC. Translating gives CASSSPTGSMETQYF.

The J gene is TRBJ1-2, the V gene TRBV5-1; no definite D call. In germline, CDR1 is SGHRS, CDR2 YFSETQ. This CDR3 is built from 13 residues. V was clipped by 4 bases and J by 4 bases, with 11 bases between them. CDR3 nucleotide sequence: TGCGCCAGCAGCCCGGACGGACTCTATGGCTACACCTTC. It codes for CASSPDGLYGYTF.

This chain connects TRBV5-1 to TRBJ2-3; TRBD1 is a possible D gene (5 bases). Germline values: CDR1 SGHRS, CDR2 YFSETQ. The CDR3 has 16 residues. V was pared by 1 base and J by 1 base, with 13 bases between. This chain's CDR3 is CASSLQQGWGTDTQYF. For the CDR3, the DNA is TGCGCCAGCAGCTTGCAGCAGGGATGGGGCACAGATACGCAGTATTTT.

The chain carries TRBV27 and TRBJ2-1; TRBD1 agrees at 10 bases. Trimming at V came to 5 bases and at J to 14 bases, leaving 15 bases not matched to a gene. This CDR3 is built from 15 residues. From germline, CDR1 is MNHEY and CDR2 SMNVEV (reference sequence). The CDR3 coding sequence is TGTGCCAGCAGTCCCAGGGACAGGGGAAGACCTTTAGAGTTCTTC. It codes for CASSPRDRGRPLEFF.

The chain employs TRBV7-3 and TRBJ1-6; D gene unclear. The V end lost 0 bases, the J end lost 7 bases, and 10 bases lay between the germline ends. The CDR3 has 15 amino acids. Germline lookup yields CDR1 SGHTA and CDR2 FQGTGA. In DNA, the CDR3 is TGTGCCAGCAGCTTAACGGGAGTCGGAAATTCACCCCTCCACTTT. Protein: CASSLTGVGNSPLHF. Filled out from reference TRBV7-3 and TRBJ1-6, the complete variable domain reads GAGVSQTPSNKVTEKGKYVELRCDPISGHTALYWYRQSLGQGPEFLIYFQGTGAADDSGLPNDRFFAVRPEGSVSTLKIQRTERGDSAVYLCASSLTGVGNSPLHFGNGTRLTVT.